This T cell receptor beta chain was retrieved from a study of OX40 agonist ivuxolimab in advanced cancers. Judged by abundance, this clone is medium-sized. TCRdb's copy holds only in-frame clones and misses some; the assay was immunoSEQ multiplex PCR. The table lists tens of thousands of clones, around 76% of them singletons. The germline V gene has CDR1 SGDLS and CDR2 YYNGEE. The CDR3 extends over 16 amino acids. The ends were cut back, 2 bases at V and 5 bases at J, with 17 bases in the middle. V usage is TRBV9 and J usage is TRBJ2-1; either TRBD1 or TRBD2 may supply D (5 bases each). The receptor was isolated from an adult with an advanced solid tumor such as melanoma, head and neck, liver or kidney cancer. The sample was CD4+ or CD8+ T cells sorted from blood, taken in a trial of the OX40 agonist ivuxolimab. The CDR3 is CASSVFEGQPDNEQFF. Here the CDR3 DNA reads TGTGCCAGCAGCGTTTTCGAGGGGCAACCTGACAATGAGCAGTTCTTC. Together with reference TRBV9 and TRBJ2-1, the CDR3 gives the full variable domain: DSGVTQTPKHLITATGQRVTLRCSPRSGDLSVYWYQQSLDQGLQFLIQYYNGEERAKGNILERFSAQQFPDLHSELNLSSLELGDSALYFCASSVFEGQPDNEQFFGPGTRLTVL.